The 7 T cell receptor beta chains below all came from one sample that was sequenced in a study of cytomegalovirus exposure and HLA in healthy donors. The PCR used 60 Vbeta and 13 Jbeta primers. This table comes from immunoSEQ multiplex PCR, and its TCRdb copy is limited to in-frame clones, with some not included. This repertoire shows about 200,000 clones, around 80% found once; its top ten account for nearly 4.5%. Sequenced sample: PBMCs. These receptors were obtained from a woman in her twenties or thirties in good health and CMV-seropositive.

V and J are TRBV6-1 and TRBJ2-7; 8 nucleotides align to TRBD1. Trimming at V came to 2 bases and at J to 4 bases, leaving 10 bases not matched to a gene. This CDR3 has 16 residues. The germline CDR1 and CDR2 sequences are MNHNS and SASEGT. The CDR3 loop reads CASSEMAGQGSYEQYF. CDR3 nucleotide sequence: TGTGCCAGCAGTGAAATGGCCGGACAGGGTTCGTACGAGCAGTACTTC.

This chain connects TRBV7-9 to TRBJ2-1; 8 bases fit TRBD1. The CDR3 has 16 residues. Per germline, CDR1 SEHNR and CDR2 FQNEAQ (reference sequence). Trimming took 5 bases from V and 6 from J; bases not matched to a gene: 12. CDR3 in DNA: TGTGCCAGCAGCCCCTACCAGGGGGCCAATTTCAATGAGCAGTTCTTC. This translates into CASSPYQGANFNEQFF. The full variable domain, rest sourced from reference TRBV7-9 and TRBJ2-1, is DTGVSQNPRHKITKRGQNVTFRCDPISEHNRLYWYRQTLGQGPEFLTYFQNEAQLEKSRLLSDRFSAERPKGSFSTLEIQRTEQGDSAMYLCASSPYQGANFNEQFFGPGTRLTVL.

J is TRBJ2-7 and V is TRBV29-1, with D possibly being TRBD1 (6 bases). V lost 7 bases to trimming and J lost 1 base, with 14 bases between them. The CDR3 has 13 amino acids. CDR1 is SQVTM, CDR2 ANQGSEA, per germline. The CDR3 coding sequence is TGCAGCGGTTGGGACAACTATTCCTACGAGCAGTACTTC. It is translated as CSGWDNYSYEQYF.

V gene TRBV27 combines with J gene TRBJ1-5, with D tentatively TRBD1 (6 bases). The germline gives CDR1 MNHEY, CDR2 SMNVEV (reference sequence). The CDR3 spans 14 residues. Trimming took 4 bases from V and 4 from J, leaving 11 bases between them. CDR3 sequence reads: CASSSGQLNQPQHF. The CDR3 DNA reads TGTGCCAGCAGTTCCGGACAGCTAAATCAGCCCCAGCATTTT.

This clone has only a few counts. CDR3 nucleotide sequence: TGCAGTGCTAGAGATATCGGGGGGCTGTTTTTT. Its protein product is CSARDIGGLFF. The gene calls are TRBV20-1 and TRBJ1-4; the D gene is possibly TRBD1 (5 bases). V dropped 0 bases and J dropped 14 bases, with 10 bases sitting between them. The CDR3 covers 11 residues. Germline V gene data show CDR1 as DFQATT and CDR2 as SNEGSKA (reference sequence).

The chain recombines TRBV15 with TRBJ1-2; maybe TRBD1 (6 bases). Germline CDR1 LNHNV, CDR2 YYDKDF (reference sequence). V lost 1 base and J lost 3, with 9 bases in between. The CDR3 runs to 14 residues. The chain's CDR3 is CATSRATGYYGYTF. The DNA for the CDR3 is TGTGCCACCAGCAGAGCCACAGGGTACTATGGCTACACCTTC.

This sequence joins TRBV19 and TRBJ2-7; the D is unclear. The V end lost 4 bases, the J end lost 9 bases, and 25 bases lay between the germline ends. CDR1 LNHDA and CDR2 SQIVND come from the germline V gene (reference sequence). This CDR3 comprises 16 residues. CDR3 sequence: CASSTGQIRARFRQYF. As DNA, the CDR3 is TGTGCCAGTAGTACAGGCCAGATTCGCGCCCGGTTTCGGCAGTACTTC. Complete variable domain (other parts from reference TRBV19 and TRBJ2-7): DGGITQSPKYLFRKEGQNVTLSCEQNLNHDAMYWYRQDPGQGLRLIYYSQIVNDFQKGDIAEGYSVSREKKESFPLTVTSAQKNPTAFYLCASSTGQIRARFRQYFGPGTRLTVT.